Below are 28 T cell receptor beta chains sequenced from a single sample in a study of T-cell reconstitution after alpha-beta-depleted transplantation in children. For TCRbeta, the library was prepared with unique molecular identifiers. TCRdb ran MiXCR on the PCR reads and lists one entry per CDR3 protein. The sample records roughly 500,000 distinct CDR3 sequences, approximately 16% being singletons. The specimen was PBMCs from the stem cell graft donor, collected from the stem cell graft. These receptors all stem from a human donor who donated a stem cell graft to a child with acute lymphoblastic leukemia.

J is TRBJ2-2 and V is TRBV4-1; D is unresolved. Trimming shortened V by 3 bases and J by 1 base, and 6 bases separated the two germline ends. The CDR3 sequence is 14 residues long. The germline CDR1 and CDR2 sequences are MGHRA and YSYEKL. The CDR3 sequence: CASSQPMNTGELFF. The CDR3 DNA reads as TGCGCCAGCAGCCAGCCCATGAACACCGGGGAGCTGTTTTTT.

The chain joins TRBV5-6 to TRBJ2-3; no clear D. CDR3 length: 12 residues. With 3 bases removed from V and 6 bases from J, the gap between germline ends came to 8 bases. Germline V lookup: CDR1 SGHDT, CDR2 YYEEEE. The CDR3 protein is CASSWTVDTQYF. In nucleotides, the CDR3 is TGTGCCAGCAGCTGGACCGTCGATACGCAGTATTTT.

This clonotype has a handful of counts. The genes are TRBV18 and TRBJ2-5; D is ambiguous. There are 13 residues in the CDR3. Germline CDR1 KGHSH, CDR2 LQKENI. Trimming took 1 base from V and 4 from J, leaving 7 bases between them. CDR3 residues: CASSPLHGETQYF. The CDR3 DNA sequence: TGTGCCAGCTCACCACTGCATGGAGAGACCCAGTACTTC.

The table lists this clonotype with a few counts. The chain uses TRBV12-3 or TRBV12-4 and TRBJ2-1; 7 nucleotides align to TRBD2. The CDR3 runs to 13 residues. V was clipped by 8 bases and J by 8 bases; unmatched bases: 9. The CDR3: CASGKFAGDEQFF. The CDR3 DNA follows: TGTGCCAGCGGGAAGTTCGCGGGAGATGAGCAGTTCTTC.

The V gene is TRBV20-1, the J gene TRBJ2-3, with TRBD2 matching 7 bases. The trim removed 0 bases at V and 4 bases at J, leaving 1 base unmatched. Germline V gene sequence: CDR1 DFQATT, CDR2 SNEGSKA (reference sequence). The CDR3 totals 13 residues. CDR3 sequence reads: CSARDRGADTQYF. CDR3 coding DNA: TGCAGTGCTAGAGATCGGGGGGCAGATACGCAGTATTTT.

There are a few counts of this clonotype. The chain's CDR3 is CASSQTENYEQYF. The CDR3 coding sequence is TGCGCCAGCAGCCAAACGGAAAACTACGAGCAGTACTTC. The chain recombines TRBV4-1 with TRBJ2-7; D not resolved. CDR3 length: 13 amino acids. Germline assignment: CDR1 MGHRA and CDR2 YSYEKL. Deletions cut 2 bases from V and 3 bases from J, with 8 bases between.

To note about this clonotype: At one boundary the junction diverges from the germline segment, which might be a read error. The rearrangement joins TRBV19 to TRBJ2-7; 8 nucleotides line up with TRBD2. The germline gives CDR1 LNHDA, CDR2 SQIVND (reference sequence). This CDR3 region has 15 residues. CDR3 nucleotides: TGTGCCAGTAGTATTTGGCTAGCGGGTTCCTACGAGCAATACTTC. Its translation is CASSIWLAGSYEQYF.

This clonotype occurred a few times. The V and J genes are TRBV7-8 and TRBJ1-3; D is perhaps TRBD1 (5 bases). Germline V gives CDR1 SGHVS, CDR2 FQNEAQ. This CDR3 is 13 amino acids long. Trimming took 3 bases from V and 3 from J, leaving 6 bases between them. The CDR3 DNA reads as TGTGCCAGCAGCTTGACAGTTGGAAACACCATATATTTT. It yields the protein CASSLTVGNTIYF.

In its sample, this clonotype was seen a few times. The chain has TRBV4-1 and TRBJ1-1; 11 nucleotides line up with TRBD1. Germline loops: CDR1 MGHRA, CDR2 YSYEKL. Germline trimming cut 4 bases from V and 6 bases from J; bases unmatched to any gene: 4. The CDR3 has 14 residues. The CDR3: CASSPGQGAAEAFF. CDR3 nucleotide sequence: TGCGCCAGCAGCCCAGGACAGGGGGCGGCTGAAGCTTTCTTT.

At least ten counts were recorded for this clonotype. V usage is TRBV12-3 or TRBV12-4 and J usage is TRBJ1-5, with a tentative D call TRBD1 (5 bases). Trimming took off 5 bases at V and 2 bases at J, with 13 bases between the two ends. This CDR3 is built from 15 residues. The CDR3 nucleotides are TGTGCCAGCAGTCCCCAGGGTCCTGGCAATCAGCCCCAGCATTTT. Translation gives CASSPQGPGNQPQHF.

The rearrangement links TRBV11-1 to TRBJ2-1; 12 bases are shared with TRBD2. After removal of 5 bases from V and 5 bases from J, the junction contained 22 bases not matched to a gene. The CDR3 runs 21 residues. CDR1 and CDR2 from the germline V gene are SGHAT and FQDESV (reference sequence). This chain's CDR3 is CASSGDRGLAGPPLQNNEQFF. For the CDR3, the DNA is TGTGCCAGCAGCGGTGATCGAGGACTAGCGGGACCACCTCTTCAGAACAATGAGCAGTTCTTC.

This clonotype has more than one count but fewer than ten. The genes are TRBV9 and TRBJ2-1, with D perhaps matching TRBD2 (5 bases). V shed 0 bases and J shed 7 bases, with 17 bases lying between them. Germline V gene data show CDR1 as SGDLS and CDR2 as YYNGEE. The CDR3 consists of 16 residues. This chain's CDR3 is CASSVGGSLLFNEQFF. The CDR3 bases are TGTGCCAGCAGCGTAGGTGGGAGTTTACTGTTTAATGAGCAGTTCTTC. The whole variable domain, remainder taken from reference TRBV9 and TRBJ2-1, is DSGVTQTPKHLITATGQRVTLRCSPRSGDLSVYWYQQSLDQGLQFLIQYYNGEERAKGNILERFSAQQFPDLHSELNLSSLELGDSALYFCASSVGGSLLFNEQFFGPGTRLTVL.

This clonotype was seen a handful of times. The chain is built from TRBV7-3 and TRBJ2-1; 7 bases are a match to TRBD2. V gave up 5 bases and J gave up 4 bases; unmatched junction bases: 8. This CDR3 spans 15 amino acids. Germline CDR1 and CDR2: SGHTA and FQGTGA. The DNA for the CDR3 is TGTGCCAGCAGCCAGGGAGCGGGAATTTACAATGAGCAGTTCTTC. Protein sequence: CASSQGAGIYNEQFF.

This chain links TRBV7-9 with TRBJ2-5; tentatively, D is TRBD2 (6 bases). Trimming pared 1 base from V and 6 bases from J, leaving 9 bases between. Germline CDR1 is SEHNR and CDR2 is FQNEAQ (reference sequence). This CDR3 contains 13 residues. DNA of the CDR3: TGTGCCAGCAGCTTAGGGGGGAGGAAGACCCAGTACTTC. The encoded protein is CASSLGGRKTQYF.

The rearrangement uses TRBV27 and TRBJ2-7; D perhaps matches TRBD2 (6 bases). Trimming pared 6 bases from V and 2 bases from J, leaving 14 bases between. Germline CDR1 and CDR2: MNHEY and SMNVEV (reference sequence). There are 14 residues in the CDR3. For the CDR3, the DNA is TGTGCCAGCAGCCTTACCGGGGAGGCCTACGAGCAGTACTTC. Residues: CASSLTGEAYEQYF.

This chain uses TRBV6-5 with TRBJ2-7; D is tentatively TRBD1 or TRBD2 (6 bases each). Trimming stripped 3 bases from V and 3 bases from J, with 18 bases between. The germline V gene encodes CDR1 MNHEY and CDR2 SVGAGI. The CDR3 has 16 residues. The CDR3 spells CASSYTLGGGDYEQYF. DNA of the CDR3: TGTGCCAGCAGTTATACCCTAGGGGGAGGCGACTACGAGCAGTACTTC.

In its sample, this clonotype was seen a few times. The V gene is TRBV5-6, the J gene TRBJ1-1; D might be TRBD1 (6 bases). The CDR3 is made up of 16 amino acids. CDR1 is SGHDT and CDR2 is YYEEEE in the germline V gene. The V end lost 4 bases, the J end lost 3 bases, and 19 bases lay between the germline ends. The CDR3 sequence is CASSGGTTATHTEAFF. The CDR3 nucleotides are TGTGCCAGCAGCGGGGGGACAACAGCTACCCACACTGAAGCTTTCTTT.

This clonotype was observed a few times. The V and J genes are TRBV12-3 or TRBV12-4 and TRBJ2-7; the match to TRBD2 covers 7 bases. The CDR3 runs 15 residues. Trimming took 3 bases from V and 6 from J; bases not matched to a gene: 11. Here the CDR3 reads CASSFGSGTKGEQYF. The DNA for the CDR3 is TGTGCCAGCAGTTTTGGTTCCGGGACTAAAGGCGAGCAGTACTTC.

V usage is TRBV7-9 and J usage is TRBJ1-2; TRBD1 is a possible D gene (6 bases). Germline CDR1 reads SEHNR; CDR2 reads FQNEAQ (reference sequence). The CDR3 spans 13 residues. The CDR3 region is CAIDRWDLYGYTF. Written as DNA, the CDR3 is TGTGCAATTGACAGGTGGGACCTCTATGGCTACACCTTC. Filled out from reference TRBV7-9 and TRBJ1-2, the complete variable domain reads DTGVSQNPRHKITKRGQNVTFRCDPISEHNRLYWYRQTLGQGPEFLTYFQNEAQLEKSRLLSDRFSAERPKGSFSTLEIQRTEQGDSAMYLCAIDRWDLYGYTFGSGTRLTVV.

The J gene is TRBJ2-2, the V gene TRBV6-5; a weak D match, TRBD2 (6 bases). V was trimmed by 2 bases and J by 6 bases, leaving 10 bases between them. Germline V gene data show CDR1 as MNHEY and CDR2 as SVGAGI. The CDR3 contains 14 residues. CDR3 DNA: TGTGCCAGCAGTTACCCGCGGGGACCCGGGGAGCTGTTTTTT. Amino acids: CASSYPRGPGELFF.

This clonotype was seen only a few times. The DNA of the CDR3 is TGTGCCAGCAGTTTACGGGAGGTCGGTCAGCCCCAGCATTTT. Its translation: CASSLREVGQPQHF. The chain is built from TRBV12-3 or TRBV12-4 and TRBJ1-5, with no clear D. Trimming shortened V by 2 bases and J by 6 bases, and 11 bases separated the two germline ends. The CDR3 is 14 amino acids.

The gene calls are TRBV4-1 and TRBJ2-6; D is uncertain. The CDR3 sequence is 15 residues long. Per the germline V gene, CDR1 is MGHRA and CDR2 is YSYEKL. V gave up 3 bases and J gave up 1 base, with 7 bases separating them. CDR3 sequence reads: CASSQSRSGANVLTF. The CDR3 region has the DNA TGCGCCAGCAGCCAGTCGAGGTCTGGGGCCAACGTCCTGACTTTC.

The gene calls are TRBV12-5 and TRBJ1-1; D unclear. Trimming removed 0 bases at V and 2 bases at J, with 13 bases between. Germline CDR1 LGHNT, CDR2 FRNRAP. There are 16 residues in the CDR3. Here the CDR3 reads CASGLVLEGRNTEAFF. CDR3 sequence (DNA): TGTGCTAGTGGTTTGGTACTCGAAGGTCGAAACACTGAAGCTTTCTTT.

The chain joins TRBV5-1 to TRBJ1-1; 12 nucleotides match TRBD1. V gave up 0 bases and J gave up 11 bases; unmatched junction bases: 5. Germline CDR1 reads SGHRS; CDR2 reads YFSETQ. The CDR3 totals 14 residues. The CDR3 is CASSLEGQGAPAFF. CDR3 nucleotide sequence: TGCGCCAGCAGCTTGGAGGGACAGGGGGCGCCCGCTTTCTTT.

This clonotype came up a few times. V is TRBV5-1 and J is TRBJ2-1; D is unresolved. The germline CDR1 and CDR2 sequences are SGHRS and YFSETQ. V lost 0 bases and J 0 bases, leaving 13 bases between the germline ends. The CDR3 has 17 amino acids. The CDR3 DNA is TGCGCCAGCAGCTTGGCCCGTCGTCGCAGCTCCTACAATGAGCAGTTCTTC. Translation gives CASSLARRRSSYNEQFF.

The CDR3 region is CSVELAATDTQYF. CDR3 sequence (DNA): TGCAGCGTTGAACTAGCGGCCACAGATACGCAGTATTTT. V usage is TRBV29-1 and J usage is TRBJ2-3; TRBD2 matches 7 bases. CDR1 and CDR2 from the germline V gene are SQVTM and ANQGSEA. This CDR3 spans 13 amino acids. The V and J ends lost 2 bases and 2 bases, in that order; junction bases with no gene match: 1.

The chain uses TRBV29-1 and TRBJ2-7; D uncertain. Per germline, CDR1 SQVTM and CDR2 ANQGSEA. V lost 0 bases to trimming and J lost 0 bases, with 9 bases between them. This CDR3 is 14 amino acids long. CDR3 region: CSVEEAEISYEQYF. Written as DNA, the CDR3 is TGCAGCGTTGAAGAGGCCGAGATCTCCTACGAGCAGTACTTC.

The sample holds a few counts of this clonotype. This chain connects TRBV5-1 to TRBJ2-1; no clear D. Germline-derived CDR1 and CDR2 are SGHRS and YFSETQ. V lost 2 bases, J lost 10 bases, and 10 bases lay in between. The CDR3 sequence is 12 residues long. The CDR3 sequence is CASSLNAREQFF. The CDR3 nucleotides are TGCGCCAGCAGCTTAAACGCGCGGGAGCAGTTCTTC.